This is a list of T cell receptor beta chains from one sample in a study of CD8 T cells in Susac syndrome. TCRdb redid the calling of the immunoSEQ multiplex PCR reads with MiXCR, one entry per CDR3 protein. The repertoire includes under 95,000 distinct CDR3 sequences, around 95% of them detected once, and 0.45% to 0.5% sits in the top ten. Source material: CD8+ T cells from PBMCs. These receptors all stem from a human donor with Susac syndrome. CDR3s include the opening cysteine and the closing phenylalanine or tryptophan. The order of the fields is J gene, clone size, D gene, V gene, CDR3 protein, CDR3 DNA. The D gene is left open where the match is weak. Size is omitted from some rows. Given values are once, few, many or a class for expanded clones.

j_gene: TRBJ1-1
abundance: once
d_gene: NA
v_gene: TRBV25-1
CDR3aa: CASTEGPWDVEAFF
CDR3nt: TGTGCCAGCACCGAGGGACCATGGGACGTTGAAGCTTTCTTT

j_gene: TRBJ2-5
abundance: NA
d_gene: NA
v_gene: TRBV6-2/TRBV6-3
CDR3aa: CASSYGEGGSSETQYF
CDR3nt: TGTGCCAGCAGTTATGGAGAGGGTGGAAGTTCAGAGACCCAGTACTTC

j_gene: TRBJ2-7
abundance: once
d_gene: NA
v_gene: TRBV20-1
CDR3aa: CSATDWGSSYEQYF
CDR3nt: TGCAGTGCTACTGACTGGGGGTCCTCCTACGAGCAGTACTTC

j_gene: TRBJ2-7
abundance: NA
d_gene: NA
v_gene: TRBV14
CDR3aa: CASSRPGWSYEQYF
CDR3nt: TGTGCCAGCAGCCGCCCAGGCTGGAGCTACGAGCAGTACTTC

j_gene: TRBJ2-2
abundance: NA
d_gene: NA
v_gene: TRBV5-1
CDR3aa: CASTRGVGNTGELFF
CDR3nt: TGCGCCAGCACCCGAGGGGTTGGCAACACCGGGGAGCTGTTTTTT

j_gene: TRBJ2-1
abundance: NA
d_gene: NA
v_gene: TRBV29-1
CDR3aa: CSASTGSNEQFF
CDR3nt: TGCAGCGCGTCCACAGGGAGTAATGAGCAGTTCTTC

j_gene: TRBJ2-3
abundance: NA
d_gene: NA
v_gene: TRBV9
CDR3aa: CASSVDNIDTQYF
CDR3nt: TGTGCCAGCAGCGTAGACAATATAGATACGCAGTATTTT

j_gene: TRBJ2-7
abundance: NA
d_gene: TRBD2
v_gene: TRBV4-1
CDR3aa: CASSHPGGDEQYF
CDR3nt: TGCGCCAGCAGCCACCCTGGGGGGGACGAGCAGTACTTC

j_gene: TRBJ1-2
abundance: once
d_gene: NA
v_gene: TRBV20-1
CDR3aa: CSADYGSTMDGYTF
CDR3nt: TGCAGTGCAGACTACGGTTCAACTATGGATGGCTACACCTTC

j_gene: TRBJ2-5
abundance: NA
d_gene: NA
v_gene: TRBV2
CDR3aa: CASSESWGLQETQYF
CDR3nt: TGTGCCAGCAGTGAATCGTGGGGCCTTCAAGAGACCCAGTACTTC

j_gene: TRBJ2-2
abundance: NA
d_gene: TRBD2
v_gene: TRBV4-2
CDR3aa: CASSQGLAGTGELFF
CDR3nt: TGTGCCAGCAGCCAGGGACTAGCGGGTACCGGGGAGCTGTTTTTT

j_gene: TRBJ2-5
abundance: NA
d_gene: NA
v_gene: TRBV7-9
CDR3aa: CASSYREETQYF
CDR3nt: TGTGCCAGCAGCTACAGGGAAGAGACCCAGTACTTC

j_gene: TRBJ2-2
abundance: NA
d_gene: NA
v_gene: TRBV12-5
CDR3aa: CATTGNTGELFF
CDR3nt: TGTGCTACCACAGGGAACACCGGGGAGCTGTTTTTT

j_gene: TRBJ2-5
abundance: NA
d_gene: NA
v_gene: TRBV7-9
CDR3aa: CASSLDRDNQTQYF
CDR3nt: TGTGCCAGCAGCTTAGACCGGGACAACCAAACCCAGTACTTC

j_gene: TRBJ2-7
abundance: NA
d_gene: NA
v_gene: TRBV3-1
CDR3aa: CASSQDSYEQYF
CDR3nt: TGTGCCAGCAGCCAAGATTCCTACGAGCAGTACTTC

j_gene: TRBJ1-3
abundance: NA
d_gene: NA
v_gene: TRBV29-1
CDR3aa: CSGWTGSGNTIYF
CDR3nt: TGCAGCGGTTGGACGGGCTCTGGAAACACCATATATTTT

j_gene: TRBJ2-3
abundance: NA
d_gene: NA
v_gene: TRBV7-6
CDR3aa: CASSLASGYTDTQYF
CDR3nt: TGTGCCAGCAGCTTAGCGAGCGGATACACAGATACGCAGTATTTT

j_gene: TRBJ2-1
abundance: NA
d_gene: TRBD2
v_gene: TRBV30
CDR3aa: CACEDLAGGNEQFF
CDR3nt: TGTGCCTGCGAGGATCTAGCGGGAGGAAATGAGCAGTTCTTC

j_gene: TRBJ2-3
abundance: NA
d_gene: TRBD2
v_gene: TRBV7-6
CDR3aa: CASSPSIYSGTSTDTQYF
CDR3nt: TGTGCCAGCAGCCCTAGCATATATAGCGGGACTAGCACAGATACGCAGTATTTT

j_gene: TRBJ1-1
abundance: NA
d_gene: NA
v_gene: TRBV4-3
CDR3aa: CASSQDRASGDTEAFF
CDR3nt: TGCGCCAGCAGCCAAGATAGGGCCAGTGGGGACACTGAAGCTTTCTTT

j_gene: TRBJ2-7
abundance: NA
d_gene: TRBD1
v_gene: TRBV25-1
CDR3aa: CASSRTGESYEQYF
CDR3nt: TGTGCCAGCAGCAGGACAGGGGAGTCCTACGAGCAGTACTTC

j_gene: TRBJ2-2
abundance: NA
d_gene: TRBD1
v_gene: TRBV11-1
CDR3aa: CASSHRGGELFF
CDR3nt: TGTGCCAGCAGCCACAGGGGCGGGGAGCTGTTTTTT

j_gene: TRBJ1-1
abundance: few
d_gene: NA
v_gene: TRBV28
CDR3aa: CASSLTSGNTEAFF
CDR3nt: TGTGCCAGCAGTTTAACCTCGGGGAACACTGAAGCTTTCTTT

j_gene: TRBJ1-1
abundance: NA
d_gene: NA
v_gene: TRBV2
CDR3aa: CASIRGGNTEAFF
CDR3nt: TGTGCCAGCATCCGTGGGGGAAACACTGAAGCTTTCTTT

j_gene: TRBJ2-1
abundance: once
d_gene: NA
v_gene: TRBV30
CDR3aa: CAWSSGVSYNEQFF
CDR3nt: TGTGCCTGGAGCTCAGGGGTCTCCTACAATGAGCAGTTCTTC

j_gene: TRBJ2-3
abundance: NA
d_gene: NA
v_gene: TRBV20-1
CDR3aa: CSASDFSERAHTQYF
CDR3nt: TGCAGTGCTAGTGATTTTAGTGAGCGCGCGCATACGCAGTATTTT

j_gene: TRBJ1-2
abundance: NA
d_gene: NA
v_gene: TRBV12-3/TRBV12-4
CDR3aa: CASRDDGAFYGYTF
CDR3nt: TGTGCCAGCAGAGACGACGGGGCCTTCTATGGCTACACCTTC

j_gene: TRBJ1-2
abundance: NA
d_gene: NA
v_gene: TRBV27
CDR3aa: CASSPTQNNYGYTF
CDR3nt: TGTGCCAGCAGCCCCACGCAGAATAACTATGGCTACACCTTC

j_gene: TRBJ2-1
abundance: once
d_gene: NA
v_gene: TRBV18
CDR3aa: CASWIGSTYNEQFF
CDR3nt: TGTGCCAGCTGGATAGGATCAACCTACAATGAGCAGTTCTTC

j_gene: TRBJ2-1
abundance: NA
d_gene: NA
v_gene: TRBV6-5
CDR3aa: CASSYSIGEEFF
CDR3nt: TGTGCCAGCAGTTACTCTATCGGGGAGGAGTTCTTC

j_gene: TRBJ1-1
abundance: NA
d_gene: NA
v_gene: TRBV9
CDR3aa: CASSVGQLNTEAFF
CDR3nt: TGTGCCAGCAGCGTAGGGCAACTGAACACTGAAGCTTTCTTT

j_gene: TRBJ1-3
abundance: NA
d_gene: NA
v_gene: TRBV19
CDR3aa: CASSIGKSSGNTIYF
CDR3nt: TGTGCCAGTAGTATTGGGAAGAGCTCTGGAAACACCATATATTTT

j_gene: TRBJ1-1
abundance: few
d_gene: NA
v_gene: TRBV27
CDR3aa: CASSFGGHTEAFF
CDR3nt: TGTGCCAGCAGTTTCGGAGGGCACACTGAAGCTTTCTTT

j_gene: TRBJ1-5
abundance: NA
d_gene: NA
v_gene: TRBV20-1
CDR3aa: CSALDEGGSNGNQPQHF
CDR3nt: TGCAGTGCCCTAGACGAAGGGGGGAGTAATGGCAATCAGCCCCAGCATTTT

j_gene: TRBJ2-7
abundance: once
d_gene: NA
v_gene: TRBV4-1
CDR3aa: CASSQIGGGSYEQYF
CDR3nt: TGCGCCAGCAGCCAAATCGGGGGCGGCTCCTACGAGCAGTACTTC

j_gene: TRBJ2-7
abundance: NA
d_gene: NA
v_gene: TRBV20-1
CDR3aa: CSATGPGSPYEQYF
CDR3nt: TGCAGTGCTACAGGCCCAGGGAGCCCCTACGAGCAGTACTTC

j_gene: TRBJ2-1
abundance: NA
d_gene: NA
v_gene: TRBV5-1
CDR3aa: CASRVVSNEQFF
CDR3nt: TGCGCCAGCAGGGTAGTCTCCAATGAGCAGTTCTTC

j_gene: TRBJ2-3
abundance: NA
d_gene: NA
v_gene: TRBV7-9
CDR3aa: CASSAPGMGGTDTQYF
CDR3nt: TGTGCCAGCAGCGCCCCCGGGATGGGTGGCACAGATACGCAGTATTTT

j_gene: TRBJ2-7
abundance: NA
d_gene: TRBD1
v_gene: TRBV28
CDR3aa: CASSLPGQGYEQYF
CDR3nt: TGTGCCAGCAGTCTCCCGGGACAGGGCTACGAGCAGTACTTC

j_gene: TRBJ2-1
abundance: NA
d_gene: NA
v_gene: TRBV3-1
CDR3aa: CASSQGPGKPFYNEQFF
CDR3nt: TGTGCCAGCAGCCAAGGGCCCGGGAAGCCCTTTTACAATGAGCAGTTCTTC

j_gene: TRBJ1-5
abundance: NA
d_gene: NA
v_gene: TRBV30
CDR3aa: CAWSHYSNQPQHF
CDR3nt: TGTGCCTGGAGCCATTATAGCAATCAGCCCCAGCATTTT

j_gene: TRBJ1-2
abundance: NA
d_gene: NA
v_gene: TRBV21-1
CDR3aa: CASSLPGANYGYTF
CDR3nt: TGTGCCAGCAGCCTCCCGGGGGCTAACTATGGCTACACCTTC

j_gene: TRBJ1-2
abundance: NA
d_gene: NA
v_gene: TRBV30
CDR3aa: CARGTSFNYGYTF
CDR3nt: TGTGCCCGAGGCACCAGCTTTAACTATGGCTACACCTTC

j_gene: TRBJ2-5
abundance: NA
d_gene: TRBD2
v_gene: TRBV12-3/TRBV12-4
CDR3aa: CASSFSAGGPGVQETQYF
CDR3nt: TGTGCCAGCAGTTTTTCGGCGGGAGGGCCGGGGGTACAAGAGACCCAGTACTTC

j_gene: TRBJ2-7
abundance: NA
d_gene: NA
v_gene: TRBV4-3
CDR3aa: CASSQENGYEQYF
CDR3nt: TGCGCCAGCAGCCAAGAAAACGGCTACGAGCAGTACTTC

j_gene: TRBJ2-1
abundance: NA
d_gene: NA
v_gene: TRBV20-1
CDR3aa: CSARDPAAYNEQFF
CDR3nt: TGCAGTGCTAGAGATCCGGCAGCCTACAATGAGCAGTTCTTC

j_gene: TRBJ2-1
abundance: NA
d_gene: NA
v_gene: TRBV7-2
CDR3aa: CASTSGTLLNEQFF
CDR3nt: TGTGCCAGCACCTCCGGGACTCTCCTCAATGAGCAGTTCTTC